These 22 T cell receptor beta chains came from one sample sequenced in a study of tumor T cells in aggressive B-cell lymphoma. Measured with immunoSEQ multiplex PCR; TCRdb has only the in-frame clones, and not every one. This sample has about 7,600 clones, with 75% to 85% found just once. The material sequenced was tumor tissue. The receptors stem from an adult with diffuse large B cell lymphoma.

The rearrangement uses TRBV14 and TRBJ2-1; D is possibly TRBD2 (6 bases). V was clipped by 7 bases and J by 4 bases, with 11 bases between them. This CDR3 has 13 residues. The germline CDR1 and CDR2 sequences are SGHDN and FVKESK. Written as DNA, the CDR3 is TGTGCCAGCAACGGGGGTGGGTACAATGAGCAGTTCTTC. Residues: CASNGGGYNEQFF.

The genes are TRBV28 and TRBJ2-3; 8 bases match TRBD2. The CDR3 sequence is 16 residues long. The V gene end was trimmed by 4 bases and the J gene end by 3 bases; junction bases not matched to a gene: 9. Germline values: CDR1 MDHEN, CDR2 SYDVKM. The CDR3 DNA follows: TGTGCCAGCAGTTCGGGGGGGTTGACTGGAACAGATACGCAGTATTTT. This gives the protein CASSSGGLTGTDTQYF.

This chain connects TRBV27 to TRBJ1-1, with TRBD1 matching 12 bases. Germline V CDR1 and CDR2: MNHEY, SMNVEV (reference sequence). With V trimmed by 6 bases and J by 1 base, 3 bases remained unmatched. The CDR3 spans 15 residues. This CDR3 reads CASRAGQGANTEAFF. The CDR3 DNA follows: TGTGCCAGCAGGGCGGGACAGGGGGCGAACACTGAAGCTTTCTTT.

V is TRBV9 and J is TRBJ2-3; D not resolved. V dropped 4 bases and J dropped 0 bases, with 12 bases sitting between them. Germline CDR1 and CDR2: SGDLS and YYNGEE. The CDR3 has 15 residues. CDR3 in amino acids: CASSLVGSSTDTQYF. The CDR3 DNA sequence: TGTGCCAGCAGCCTGGTGGGCAGTAGCACAGATACGCAGTATTTT.

This chain joins TRBV6-1 and TRBJ2-5, with 8 bases aligning to TRBD1. With 11 bases clipped from V and 4 bases from J, the junction kept 9 bases outside the gene matches. The CDR3 is 13 residues long. Germline loops: CDR1 MNHNS, CDR2 SASEGT. The CDR3 DNA follows: TGTGCCGTAGGACAGGGTTCGGTAGAGACCCAGTACTTC. Its protein is CAVGQGSVETQYF.

This clone was picked up a small number of times. The gene calls are TRBV4-1 and TRBJ2-7; TRBD2 aligns across 9 bases. The CDR3 has 15 amino acids. Germline V gives CDR1 MGHRA, CDR2 YSYEKL. After removal of 8 bases from V and 2 bases from J, the junction contained 10 bases not matched to a gene. CDR3 sequence: CASGGGLAGPYEQYF. DNA of the CDR3: TGCGCCAGCGGAGGCGGTCTAGCGGGGCCCTACGAGCAGTACTTC.

This clone showed up just a few times. The rearrangement uses TRBV25-1 and TRBJ1-2; D may be TRBD1 (6 bases). Trimming removed 8 bases from V and 4 bases from J, with 17 bases in between. The germline V gene encodes CDR1 MGHDK and CDR2 SYGVNS. The CDR3 extends over 14 amino acids. The CDR3 reads CASGGWTDSYGYTF. The DNA of the CDR3 is TGTGCCAGCGGGGGTTGGACAGATAGCTATGGCTACACCTTC.

The rearrangement uses TRBV7-9 and TRBJ2-7; 7 nucleotides align to TRBD1. The V and J ends lost 5 bases and 0 bases, in that order; junction bases with no gene match: 10. Germline values: CDR1 SEHNR, CDR2 FQNEAQ (reference sequence). This CDR3 is built from 16 residues. In DNA form, the CDR3 reads TGTGCCAGCAGCGGAAGGGGACAGTCGAGCTCCTACGAGCAGTACGTC. It is translated as CASSGRGQSSSYEQYV.

This clone turned up a few times. The J gene is TRBJ2-1, the V gene TRBV5-4, with D perhaps matching TRBD2 (5 bases). V shed 4 bases and J shed 10 bases, with 24 bases lying between them. The CDR3 contains 16 residues. CDR1 and CDR2 (germline): SGHNT, YYREEE (reference sequence). The CDR3 reads CASSPPEEASSGEQFF. DNA for the CDR3: TGTGCCAGCAGCCCCCCAGAGGAAGCTAGCTCCGGGGAGCAGTTCTTC.

The rearrangement joins TRBV18 to TRBJ2-5; 8 bases line up with TRBD1. This CDR3 region has 14 residues. Losses at the gene ends were 3 bases for V and 10 bases for J; bases not matched to a gene: 10. Germline lookup yields CDR1 KGHSH and CDR2 LQKENI. The CDR3 bases are TGTGCCAGCTCACCGACGACAGGGGAGAGGGGCCAGTACTTC. Encoded protein: CASSPTTGERGQYF. Supplemented by reference TRBV18 and TRBJ2-5, the full variable domain reads NAGVMQNPRHLVRRRGQEARLRCSPMKGHSHVYWYRQLPEEGLKFMVYLQKENIIDESGMPKERFSAEFPKEGPSILRIQQVVRGDSAAYFCASSPTTGERGQYFGPGTRLLVL.

Only a few counts were recorded for this clone. This sequence joins TRBV9 and TRBJ2-7, with TRBD2 as a possible D gene (6 bases). Trimming removed 0 bases from V and 5 bases from J, with 9 bases in between. The CDR3 totals 13 residues. Germline values: CDR1 SGDLS, CDR2 YYNGEE. The CDR3 is CASSVGGVDEQYF. The CDR3 DNA follows: TGTGCCAGCAGCGTAGGGGGGGTCGACGAGCAGTACTTC.

This chain's CDR3 is CASSGTSGFTDTQYF. As DNA, the CDR3 is TGCGCCAGCAGTGGGACTAGCGGATTCACAGATACGCAGTATTTT. This chain joins TRBV10-2 and TRBJ2-3; 10 bases are a match to TRBD2. CDR3 length: 15 residues. V shed 4 bases and J 2 bases; nucleotides not matched to a gene: 3. The germline V gene has CDR1 WSHSY and CDR2 SAAADI.

The chain combines TRBV9 with TRBJ2-7; TRBD1 matches at 7 bases. The J segment lost 0 bases and the V segment lost 4 bases, leaving 10 bases of the junction unmatched. This CDR3 region has 16 residues. Germline V gene lookup returns CDR1 SGDLS and CDR2 YYNGEE. CDR3 sequence (DNA): TGTGCCAGCAGCCACTCGTCGGGACAGCACTCCTACGAGCAGTACTTC. Protein sequence: CASSHSSGQHSYEQYF.

CDR3 sequence: CASIRFSETDTQYF. DNA for the CDR3: TGTGCCAGCATCAGGTTTTCCGAAACAGATACGCAGTATTTT. The chain is built from TRBV2 and TRBJ2-3; D call uncertain. The ends were cut back, 7 bases at V and 3 bases at J, with 14 bases in the middle. Looked up from germline, CDR1 is SNHLY and CDR2 is FYNNEI. CDR3 length: 14 residues. The variable domain in full, completed from reference TRBV2 and TRBJ2-3, reads EPEVTQTPSHQVTQMGQEVILRCVPISNHLYFYWYRQILGQKVEFLVSFYNNEISEKSEIFDDQFSVERPDGSNFTLKIRSTKLEDSAMYFCASIRFSETDTQYFGPGTRLTVL.

This clone was found once. The chain is built from TRBV11-2 and TRBJ1-2; D is perhaps TRBD1 (6 bases). The CDR3 is 15 amino acids. The V end was cut by 5 bases, the J end by 8 bases, with 21 bases between. Germline CDR1 and CDR2: SGHAT and FQNNGV. The CDR3 protein is CASSAVPQGIGGYTF. CDR3 nucleotide sequence: TGTGCCAGCAGCGCCGTTCCCCAGGGGATCGGGGGCTACACCTTC.

This sequence joins TRBV5-6 and TRBJ2-2; 10 bases match TRBD2. The CDR3 consists of 17 residues. V lost 1 base to trimming and J lost 7 bases; unmatched junction nucleotides: 10. Germline CDR1 and CDR2: SGHDT and YYEEEE. The CDR3 nucleotides read TGTGCCAGCAGCTTGTTATACCTAGCGGGAGCCAGCGGGGAGCTGTTTTTT. This codes for CASSLLYLAGASGELFF. Variable domain in full (rest from reference TRBV5-6 and TRBJ2-2): DAGVTQSPTHLIKTRGQQVTLRCSPKSGHDTVSWYQQALGQGPQFIFQYYEEEERQRGNFPDRFSGHQFPNYSSELNVNALLLGDSALYLCASSLLYLAGASGELFFGEGSRLTVL.

This clone occurred a few times. The rearrangement uses TRBV5-6 and TRBJ2-3; TRBD2 aligns across 7 bases. V lost 2 bases, J lost 3 bases, and 6 bases stayed unmatched. Germline loops: CDR1 SGHDT, CDR2 YYEEEE. This CDR3 comprises 15 residues. The CDR3 reads CASSFGLGNTDTQYF. The CDR3, as DNA: TGTGCCAGCAGCTTCGGACTAGGAAATACAGATACGCAGTATTTT.

The chain has TRBV5-1 and TRBJ1-2; weak D call: TRBD1 (5 bases). Looked up from germline, CDR1 is SGHRS and CDR2 is YFSETQ. The CDR3 is 13 amino acids. V gave up 7 bases and J gave up 4 bases, with 14 bases separating them. The CDR3 DNA follows: TGCGCCAGCGGGGCGGAGGGTATCTATGGCTACACCTTC. Translating gives CASGAEGIYGYTF. Filled out from reference TRBV5-1 and TRBJ1-2, the complete variable domain reads KAGVTQTPRYLIKTRGQQVTLSCSPISGHRSVSWYQQTPGQGLQFLFEYFSETQRNKGNFPGRFSGRQFSNSRSEMNVSTLELGDSALYLCASGAEGIYGYTFGSGTRLTVV.

The genes are TRBV2 and TRBJ2-1; TRBD1 aligns across 8 bases. There are 14 residues in the CDR3. The junction had 4 bases not matched to a gene; V was cut back by 5 bases and J by 4 bases. Looked up from germline, CDR1 is SNHLY and CDR2 is FYNNEI. The CDR3 nucleotides are TGTGCCAGCAGTCCGGGACAGGTTTACAATGAGCAGTTCTTC. Protein: CASSPGQVYNEQFF. The full variable domain, with the rest looked up from reference TRBV2 and TRBJ2-1, is EPEVTQTPSHQVTQMGQEVILRCVPISNHLYFYWYRQILGQKVEFLVSFYNNEISEKSEIFDDQFSVERPDGSNFTLKIRSTKLEDSAMYFCASSPGQVYNEQFFGPGTRLTVL.

This chain links TRBV7-9 with TRBJ1-2; TRBD1 is a possible D gene (6 bases). This CDR3 has 13 amino acids. From germline, CDR1 is SEHNR and CDR2 FQNEAQ (reference sequence). The V and J ends lost 1 base and 5 bases respectively, with 8 bases between them. The CDR3 protein is CASSLDRVYGYTF. DNA of the CDR3: TGTGCCAGCAGCTTAGACAGGGTTTATGGCTACACCTTC.

The chain uses TRBV5-1 and TRBJ1-1; D not resolved. Between the trimmed V and J ends, which lost 0 bases and 6 bases, there was a span of 6 bases. The CDR3 contains 12 residues. The germline V gene encodes CDR1 SGHRS and CDR2 YFSETQ. The CDR3 sequence is CASSLGSPEAFF. The CDR3 coding sequence is TGCGCCAGCAGCTTGGGAAGCCCTGAAGCTTTCTTT.

The genes are TRBV9 and TRBJ2-5; a weak D match, TRBD1 (6 bases). Germline lookup yields CDR1 SGDLS and CDR2 YYNGEE. This CDR3 contains 14 residues. V gave up 4 bases and J gave up 0 bases, with 10 bases separating them. The CDR3 sequence: CASSRDNYQETQYF. CDR3 in DNA: TGTGCCAGCAGCCGGGACAACTACCAAGAGACCCAGTACTTC.